This T cell receptor beta chain was identified in a study of blood T cell repertoires in COVID-19. For the study at large: Donors in the United States, Italy and Spain gave samples during acute or convalescent COVID-19. The cDNA or gDNA used as material had been derived from T cells, B-cell-depleted T cells, or PBMCs.

In the original workflow: Amplification from reference gene primers served as the basis for estimated nucleated cell counts. The data were produced by immunoSEQ multiplex PCR, yet TCRdb's version contains in-frame clones alone and is incomplete. V and J calls and clone size are given by that table; D and trimming were obtained from the DNA. The table shows 250,000 or so clones, with roughly 90% occurring only once. Seattle enrolled patients during active infection and tracked them longitudinally. Sequenced input: peripheral blood. The TCR originated in a woman aged 55-75 years with COVID-19, enrolled during active disease.

The CDR3 loop is CASSSGTSWIPGNTQYF. As DNA, the CDR3 is TGCGCCAGCAGCTCAGGGACTAGCTGGATTCCGGGTAATACGCAGTATTTT. This rearrangement joins TRBV5-1 to TRBJ2-3; 9 nucleotides match TRBD2. The trim removed 3 bases at V and 7 bases at J, leaving 15 bases unmatched. Germline V CDR1 and CDR2: SGHRS, YFSETQ. This CDR3 has 17 amino acids.